This T cell receptor (beta chain) comes out of a study of siplizumab effects on memory and regulatory T cells. Study results and limitations: Siplizumab significantly reduced alloreactive sequences traceable to unstimulated CD4+ memory cells. Whether the proliferating Tregs (from siplizumab cultures) were suppressive was not confirmed.

Measured with immunoSEQ multiplex PCR; TCRdb has only the in-frame clones, and not every one. The sample consists of around 87,000 clones, 80% to 90% of them appearing once. Germline V gives CDR1 SEHNR, CDR2 FQNEAQ (reference sequence). The V and J ends lost 6 bases and 6 bases, in that order; junction bases with no gene match: 3. The CDR3 covers 13 residues. Comment on this clone: No antigen is known for it.

The sequence was collected from a human donor in good health. Input material: CD4+ T cells sorted from blood. The chain is built from TRBV7-9 and TRBJ2-2; TRBD2 agrees at 8 bases. The CDR3 sequence is CASRSTSAGELFF. CDR3 sequence (DNA): TGTGCCAGCAGATCGACTAGCGCCGGGGAGCTGTTTTTT.